This T cell receptor (beta chain) derives from a study of blood T cell repertoires in COVID-19. Study-wide background: PBMCs, B-cell-depleted T cells, or T cells were the source of the cDNA or gDNA that made up the material.

Germline CDR1 reads SGHNT; CDR2 reads YYREEE (reference sequence). V was clipped by 4 bases and J by 0 bases; unmatched bases: 6. This CDR3 spans 15 amino acids. How the authors handled the data: Nucleated cell counts were estimated from reference gene primer amplification. Libraries were prepared by immunoSEQ multiplex PCR; TCRdb keeps only in-frame clonotypes and omits some of them. The V and J calls and clone size are taken from that table; D and trimming were inferred from the DNA. This sample has over 150,000 clones, with about 79% found just once. This TCR derives from a human donor in a cohort sampled during active COVID-19. The sequenced sample was peripheral blood. The chain uses TRBV5-4 and TRBJ1-1; the match to TRBD1 covers 7 bases. CDR3 DNA: TGTGCCAGCAGCAGAACAGGGGACTTGAACACTGAAGCTTTCTTT. Residues: CASSRTGDLNTEAFF.